The 5 T cell receptor beta chains presented below share a single source sample, sequenced in a study of shared clonotypes between healthy human individuals. Clones were read by immunoSEQ multiplex PCR, and TCRdb kept only the in-frame ones, dropping some. The data contain fewer than 600,000 clones, 70% to 80% of them singletons. Sequencing used PBMCs. The receptors shown here come from a woman in her 40s in good health. Some clones in this sample may be carry-over from other donors' samples.

The rearrangement joins TRBV7-9 to TRBJ2-7; TRBD1 matches at 11 bases. Germline CDR1 and CDR2: SEHNR and FQNEAQ (reference sequence). The CDR3 consists of 14 residues. Trimming at V came to 6 bases and at J to 4 bases, leaving 5 bases not matched to a gene. The CDR3 loop is CASSRTGGAYEQYF. CDR3 DNA: TGTGCCAGCAGTAGGACAGGGGGCGCGTACGAGCAGTACTTC.

Comment on this clone: Other DNA sequences from this sample encode an identical CDR3 as well. The chain is built from TRBV19 and TRBJ2-2; possibly TRBD1 for D (6 bases). V was shortened by 6 bases and J by 0 bases, with 11 bases between the two germline ends. Germline V lookup: CDR1 LNHDA, CDR2 SQIVND (reference sequence). The CDR3 consists of 15 residues. CDR3 DNA sequence: TGTGCCAGTAGAGCCGGACAGACGAACACCGGGGAGCTGTTTTTT. This sequence encodes CASRAGQTNTGELFF.

The chain links TRBV10-3 to TRBJ1-3, with D unclear. This CDR3 has 15 residues. The ends were cut back, 0 bases at V and 4 bases at J, with 10 bases in the middle. The germline V gene encodes CDR1 ENHRY and CDR2 SYGVKD. The CDR3: CAISESYSSGNTIYF. The CDR3 coding sequence is TGTGCCATCAGTGAGTCGTATTCTTCCGGAAACACCATATATTTT.

This rearrangement joins TRBV4-1 to TRBJ1-3, with no clear D. Trimming took 0 bases from V and 3 from J, leaving 12 bases between them. Germline-derived CDR1 and CDR2 are MGHRA and YSYEKL. The CDR3 length is 16 residues. CDR3 bases: TGCGCCAGCAGCCAAGATCGAGGGTTCTTTGGAAACACCATATATTTT. Encoded protein: CASSQDRGFFGNTIYF.

The chain carries TRBV30 and TRBJ1-1, with D unclear. The CDR3 spans 13 residues. Trimming stripped 0 bases from V and 1 base from J, with 6 bases between. Germline V gene lookup returns CDR1 GTSNPN and CDR2 SVGIG (reference sequence). The CDR3 is CAWSVPWNTEAFF. CDR3 sequence (DNA): TGTGCCTGGAGTGTTCCTTGGAACACTGAAGCTTTCTTT.